This entry lists 27 T cell receptor beta chains sequenced from one sample in a study of immune evolution from preneoplasia to lung adenocarcinoma. Assay used: immunoSEQ multiplex PCR; TCRdb lists only in-frame clones, some missing. In the table there are thousands of clones, 76% of which are singletons. The specimen sequenced was FFPE minimally invasive lung adenocarcinoma tissue. These receptors were taken from a person aged 55-80 years with lung adenocarcinoma.

In its sample, this clone was seen once. The rearrangement links TRBV30 to TRBJ2-2; D may be TRBD2 (6 bases). Trimming left V 2 bases short and J 6 bases short, with 10 bases between. The CDR3 consists of 13 residues. Germline V lookup: CDR1 GTSNPN, CDR2 SVGIG (reference sequence). In DNA, the CDR3 is TGTGCCTGGAGTCTTGGCGGGGCCGGGGAGCTGTTTTTT. Its translation is CAWSLGGAGELFF. The variable domain in full, with the rest retrieved from reference TRBV30 and TRBJ2-2, is SQTIHQWPATLVQPVGSPLSLECTVEGTSNPNLYWYRQAAGRGLQLLFYSVGIGQISSEVPQNLSASRPQDRQFILSSKKLLLSDSGFYLCAWSLGGAGELFFGEGSRLTVL.

With regard to this clone: At one of its ends the junction is not consistent with the germline gene, which may arise from a read error. J is TRBJ1-5 and V is TRBV7-7; no clear D gene. The CDR3 has 15 amino acids. The germline V gene encodes CDR1 SSHAT and CDR2 FNYEAQ (reference sequence). CDR3 DNA: TGTGCTAGCAGCTTAGAATCGGTAAACAATCAGCCCCAGCATTTT. Translation: CASSLESVNNQPQHF.

The chain is built from TRBV5-1 and TRBJ2-5; 9 bases are shared with TRBD2. The CDR3 is made up of 15 amino acids. Trimming removed 5 bases from V and 5 bases from J; junction bases left unmatched: 10. Germline-derived CDR1 and CDR2 are SGHRS and YFSETQ. The CDR3 sequence: CASSSVAGEGETQYF. CDR3 sequence (DNA): TGCGCCAGCAGTTCCGTAGCGGGAGAGGGTGAGACCCAGTACTTC.

The chain employs TRBV6-6 and TRBJ2-1; 10 bases are a match to TRBD1. The trim removed 3 bases at V and 8 bases at J, leaving 7 bases unmatched. The CDR3 totals 15 residues. Germline V gene lookup returns CDR1 MNHNY and CDR2 SVGAGI (reference sequence). The CDR3 DNA is TGTGCCAGCAGTTATTCCGGGACAGGGGACTATGAGCAGTTCTTC. Translated, it gives CASSYSGTGDYEQFF.

The chain couples TRBV19 to TRBJ1-4, with D perhaps matching TRBD1 (6 bases). The germline V gene encodes CDR1 LNHDA and CDR2 SQIVND (reference sequence). The length of the CDR3 is 15 residues. V was clipped by 1 base and J by 3 bases, with 9 bases between them. This chain's CDR3 is CASSIGQAANEKLFF. CDR3 bases: TGTGCCAGTAGTATAGGACAGGCAGCTAATGAAAAACTGTTTTTT.

The chain uses TRBV6-4 and TRBJ2-3, with 8 bases identical to TRBD2. Looked up from germline, CDR1 is MRHNA and CDR2 is SNTAGT. The CDR3 contains 15 residues. V was clipped by 2 bases and J by 6 bases; unmatched bases: 7. CDR3 sequence reads: CASSDQAGVGDTQYF. Here the CDR3 DNA reads TGTGCCAGCAGTGACCAAGCGGGAGTAGGGGATACGCAGTATTTT.

J is TRBJ1-1 and V is TRBV27; possibly TRBD1 for D (5 bases). The CDR3 has 15 amino acids. Trimming stripped 3 bases from V and 4 bases from J, with 15 bases between. Germline lookup yields CDR1 MNHEY and CDR2 SMNVEV (reference sequence). CDR3 DNA: TGTGCCAGCAGTTTGTACTTCGGGGGGAGCACTGAAGCTTTCTTT. Translation: CASSLYFGGSTEAFF.

This clone has a handful of counts. V gene TRBV5-6 combines with J gene TRBJ1-1; D might be TRBD1 (5 bases). The CDR3 has 13 amino acids. The V end was cut by 1 base, the J end by 11 bases, with 15 bases between. Per the germline V gene, CDR1 is SGHDT and CDR2 is YYEEEE. The CDR3 loop reads CASSLQGGYRAFF. The CDR3 nucleotides are TGTGCCAGCAGCTTGCAGGGTGGGTACAGGGCTTTCTTT.

The genes are TRBV7-3 and TRBJ2-1, with D possibly matching TRBD2 (6 bases). Germline V lookup: CDR1 SGHTA, CDR2 FQGTGA. Deletions cut 4 bases from V and 7 bases from J, with 17 bases between. This CDR3 comprises 15 residues. This CDR3 is CASSSSPGTLNEQFF. The CDR3 region has the DNA TGTGCCAGCAGCTCCAGTCCCGGGACTTTGAATGAGCAGTTCTTC.

The chain recombines TRBV7-9 with TRBJ2-7; D remains unclear. This CDR3 has 13 amino acids. Trimming took 0 bases from V and 0 from J, leaving 3 bases between them. Germline assignment: CDR1 SEHNR and CDR2 FQNEAQ (reference sequence). CDR3 residues: CASSLASSYEQYF. As DNA, the CDR3 is TGTGCCAGCAGCTTAGCCAGCTCCTACGAGCAGTACTTC.

This clone was recorded once. The chain carries TRBV28 and TRBJ2-4; 11 nucleotides agree with TRBD2. CDR1 and CDR2 from the germline V gene are MDHEN and SYDVKM. This CDR3 is built from 17 residues. V shed 4 bases, J shed 1 base, and the junction held 6 bases outside the gene matches. Here the CDR3 reads CASSWVAGGVAKNIQYF. The DNA of the CDR3 is TGTGCCAGCAGTTGGGTAGCGGGAGGGGTGGCCAAAAACATTCAGTACTTC.

The chain joins TRBV6-6 to TRBJ1-2, with 9 nucleotides matching TRBD1. Germline V CDR1 and CDR2: MNHNY, SVGAGI (reference sequence). J was trimmed by 4 bases and V by 2 bases; bases with no gene match: 5. The CDR3 length is 15 residues. This CDR3 is CASSYTRGQGYGYTF. In DNA, the CDR3 is TGTGCCAGCAGTTACACGAGGGGACAGGGCTATGGCTACACCTTC.

This sequence joins TRBV9 and TRBJ2-2; D ambiguous. Germline CDR1 is SGDLS and CDR2 is YYNGEE. The CDR3 has 15 amino acids. Trimming cost V 3 bases and J 6 bases, with 15 bases left between them. The chain's CDR3 is CASSAPEAASGELFF. CDR3 in DNA: TGTGCCAGCAGCGCCCCCGAGGCAGCGTCCGGGGAGCTGTTTTTT. Full variable domain (rest looked up from reference TRBV9 and TRBJ2-2): DSGVTQTPKHLITATGQRVTLRCSPRSGDLSVYWYQQSLDQGLQFLIQYYNGEERAKGNILERFSAQQFPDLHSELNLSSLELGDSALYFCASSAPEAASGELFFGEGSRLTVL.

As concerns this clone: Relative to the germline gene, one junction end is altered; a read error may explain this. The chain has TRBV30 and TRBJ1-2; the D is unclear. CDR1 is GTSNPN and CDR2 is SVGIG in the germline V gene (reference sequence). There are 11 residues in the CDR3. The chain's CDR3 is CAWSVLGRTDF. DNA of the CDR3: TGTGCCTGGAGTGTATTGGGGAGAACCGACTTC.

This clone was found a few times. The gene calls are TRBV5-4 and TRBJ2-3; D remains unclear. Trimming left V 1 base short and J 2 bases short, with 5 bases between. There are 13 residues in the CDR3. CDR1 and CDR2 (germline): SGHNT, YYREEE (reference sequence). CDR3 nucleotide sequence: TGTGCCAGCAGCTTGTACAACACAGATACGCAGTATTTT. It codes for CASSLYNTDTQYF.

This clone appeared once. V usage is TRBV19 and J usage is TRBJ1-2; D gene ambiguous. Per germline, CDR1 LNHDA and CDR2 SQIVND (reference sequence). The CDR3 totals 15 residues. Trimming shortened V by 1 base and J by 8 bases, and 17 bases separated the two germline ends. The CDR3 spells CASSIANWGEGGYTF. CDR3 coding DNA: TGTGCCAGTAGTATAGCTAATTGGGGTGAAGGCGGCTACACCTTC.

On this clone itself: The sample contains more than one DNA sequence encoding this CDR3. This chain joins TRBV7-6 and TRBJ2-5, with D possibly matching TRBD1 (6 bases). Germline CDR1 and CDR2: SGHVS and FNYEAQ. The CDR3 is made up of 14 amino acids. V lost 2 bases, J lost 2 bases, and 9 bases lay in between. CDR3 protein: CASSLRQGQETQYF. CDR3 DNA sequence: TGTGCCAGCAGCTTAAGGCAGGGGCAAGAGACCCAGTACTTC.

The chain uses TRBV19 and TRBJ2-1; D may be TRBD2 (5 bases). The CDR3 contains 12 residues. Deletions cut 2 bases from V and 12 bases from J, with 11 bases between. Germline V lookup: CDR1 LNHDA, CDR2 SQIVND (reference sequence). CDR3 in amino acids: CASSISRDRQFF. CDR3 DNA sequence: TGTGCCAGTAGTATATCCCGGGATCGGCAGTTCTTC.

V gene TRBV19 combines with J gene TRBJ1-2; the D gene is possibly TRBD1 (6 bases). The V gene's germline CDR1 is LNHDA and CDR2 SQIVND (reference sequence). This CDR3 has 11 residues. V was pared by 5 bases and J by 10 bases, with 11 bases between. The CDR3 DNA reads TGTGCCAGTAGTGGAGGGGGACACTACACCTTC. Protein sequence: CASSGGGHYTF. Looking up the rest from reference TRBV19 and TRBJ1-2 gives the full variable domain: DGGITQSPKYLFRKEGQNVTLSCEQNLNHDAMYWYRQDPGQGLRLIYYSQIVNDFQKGDIAEGYSVSREKKESFPLTVTSAQKNPTAFYLCASSGGGHYTFGSGTRLTVV.

This CDR3 reads CASSLTLAGGQSYEQYF. Here the CDR3 DNA reads TGCGCCAGCAGCTTGACACTAGCGGGAGGGCAGAGCTACGAGCAGTACTTC. V is TRBV5-1 and J is TRBJ2-7, with 13 positions matching TRBD2. V was pared by 1 base and J by 3 bases, with 7 bases of the junction left unmatched. Germline-derived CDR1 and CDR2 are SGHRS and YFSETQ. The CDR3 covers 17 residues.

The chain carries TRBV6-6 and TRBJ2-7; TRBD2 might be the D (5 bases). The germline V and J ends were trimmed by 2 bases and 0 bases, with 8 bases remaining between them. The CDR3 extends over 14 amino acids. The germline V gene has CDR1 MNHNY and CDR2 SVGAGI (reference sequence). DNA for the CDR3: TGTGCCAGCAGTTACGGAGGCAACTCCTACGAGCAGTACTTC. Amino acids: CASSYGGNSYEQYF.

This clone was seen more than once but under ten times. V and J are TRBV11-3 and TRBJ1-1; D is uncertain. Germline lookup yields CDR1 SGHNT and CDR2 YENEEA. The CDR3 extends over 15 amino acids. The V end lost 2 bases, the J end lost 0 bases, and 10 bases lay between the germline ends. CDR3 residues: CASSLHLELNTEAFF. The CDR3 DNA is TGTGCCAGCAGCTTACACCTTGAACTGAACACTGAAGCTTTCTTT.

V and J are TRBV6-6 and TRBJ2-5; TRBD1 or TRBD2 may be the D gene (5 bases each). The length of the CDR3 is 12 residues. CDR1 and CDR2 from the germline V gene are MNHNY and SVGAGI (reference sequence). The V end lost 8 bases, the J end lost 2 bases, and 9 bases lay between the germline ends. In DNA, the CDR3 is TGTGCCAGCGCCGGGACGCAAGAGACCCAGTACTTC. It yields the protein CASAGTQETQYF.

The chain is built from TRBV5-1 and TRBJ1-2, with 10 positions matching TRBD1. CDR3 size: 16 residues. Trimming at V came to 3 bases and at J to 4 bases, leaving 9 bases not matched to a gene. CDR1 is SGHRS, CDR2 YFSETQ, per germline. The CDR3: CASSSEGTGVGYGYTF. CDR3 bases: TGCGCCAGCAGCTCCGAGGGGACAGGGGTGGGCTATGGCTACACCTTC.

The rearrangement uses TRBV5-1 and TRBJ1-2; D unresolved. Germline values: CDR1 SGHRS, CDR2 YFSETQ. There are 13 residues in the CDR3. Trimming cost V 4 bases and J 1 base, with 8 bases left between them. The CDR3 nucleotides read TGCGCCAGCAGCCAAGACGGTAACTATGGCTACACCTTC. Encoded protein: CASSQDGNYGYTF. The complete variable domain, with remaining parts taken from reference TRBV5-1 and TRBJ1-2, reads KAGVTQTPRYLIKTRGQQVTLSCSPISGHRSVSWYQQTPGQGLQFLFEYFSETQRNKGNFPGRFSGRQFSNSRSEMNVSTLELGDSALYLCASSQDGNYGYTFGSGTRLTVV.

V gene TRBV18 combines with J gene TRBJ2-1; TRBD2 is a possible D gene (5 bases). The length of the CDR3 is 15 residues. CDR1 is KGHSH and CDR2 is LQKENI in the germline V gene. The V end was cut by 1 base, the J end by 6 bases, with 13 bases between. The CDR3 here is CASSPLSGSGNEQFF. CDR3 nucleotide sequence: TGTGCCAGCTCACCACTGTCTGGGAGTGGCAATGAGCAGTTCTTC. Full variable domain (remainder filled in from reference TRBV18 and TRBJ2-1): NAGVMQNPRHLVRRRGQEARLRCSPMKGHSHVYWYRQLPEEGLKFMVYLQKENIIDESGMPKERFSAEFPKEGPSILRIQQVVRGDSAAYFCASSPLSGSGNEQFFGPGTRLTVL.

The genes are TRBV7-2 and TRBJ2-3; 7 positions match TRBD2. From germline, CDR1 is SGHTA and CDR2 FQGNSA. This CDR3 comprises 15 residues. The V segment lost 5 bases and the J segment 2 bases; nucleotides outside the gene matches: 7. The CDR3 spells CASSQREWVTDTQYF. In DNA, the CDR3 is TGTGCCAGCAGCCAGCGGGAATGGGTCACAGATACGCAGTATTTT.